This T cell receptor (beta chain) was found in a study of blood T cell repertoires in COVID-19. In the study overall: Samples of COVID-19 (acute and convalescent) were obtained from the United States, Italy and Spain. In each case, the material was cDNA or gDNA derived from T cells, B-cell-depleted T cells, or PBMCs.

Study processing details: Estimation of nucleated cell counts was performed using reference gene primer amplification. Clones were read by immunoSEQ multiplex PCR, and TCRdb kept only the in-frame ones, dropping some. The V and J calls and clone size were taken over from that table, and D and trimming were inferred from the DNA. Of 75,000 to 100,000 clones listed, 81% were seen once; the top ten hold about 10%. CDR3 length: 13 residues. Germline lookup yields CDR1 MGHRA and CDR2 YSYEKL. V was clipped by 5 bases and J by 4 bases, with 11 bases between them. This clone was counted a few times. Material: peripheral blood. The sequence was obtained from a woman older than 75 with acute or convalescent COVID-19. V gene TRBV4-1 combines with J gene TRBJ2-5; D remains unclear. The chain's CDR3 is CASSFTIRETQYF. In DNA form, the CDR3 reads TGCGCCAGCAGCTTTACAATTCGAGAGACCCAGTACTTC.